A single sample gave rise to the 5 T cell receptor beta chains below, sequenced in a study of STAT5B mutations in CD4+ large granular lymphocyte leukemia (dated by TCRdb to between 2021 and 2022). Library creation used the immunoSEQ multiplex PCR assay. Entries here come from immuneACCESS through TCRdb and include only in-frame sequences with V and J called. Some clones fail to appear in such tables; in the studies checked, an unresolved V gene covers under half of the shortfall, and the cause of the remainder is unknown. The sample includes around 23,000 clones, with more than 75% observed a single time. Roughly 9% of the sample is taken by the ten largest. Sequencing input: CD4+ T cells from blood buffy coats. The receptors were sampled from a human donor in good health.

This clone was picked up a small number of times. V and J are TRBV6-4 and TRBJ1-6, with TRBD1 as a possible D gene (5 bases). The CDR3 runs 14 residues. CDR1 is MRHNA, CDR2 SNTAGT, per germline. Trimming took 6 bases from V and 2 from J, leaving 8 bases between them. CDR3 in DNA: TGTGCCAGCAGCCTGACAGCCTATAATTCACCCCTCCACTTT. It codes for CASSLTAYNSPLHF.

The CDR3 sequence is CASSPPGGLYEQYF. The CDR3 nucleotides are TGTGCCAGCTCACCCCCCGGGGGGCTCTACGAGCAGTACTTC. This chain connects TRBV18 to TRBJ2-7; TRBD2 might be the D (7 bases). Looked up from germline, CDR1 is KGHSH and CDR2 is LQKENI. Between the trimmed V and J ends, which lost 3 bases and 3 bases, there was a span of 12 bases. The CDR3 is made up of 14 amino acids.

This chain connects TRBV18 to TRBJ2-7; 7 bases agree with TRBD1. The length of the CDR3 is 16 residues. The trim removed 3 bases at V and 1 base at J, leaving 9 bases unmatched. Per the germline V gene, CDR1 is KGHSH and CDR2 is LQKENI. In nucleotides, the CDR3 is TGTGCCAGCTCACCTCTCCGGGACAGCTCATCCTACGAGCAGTACTTC. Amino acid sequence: CASSPLRDSSSYEQYF.

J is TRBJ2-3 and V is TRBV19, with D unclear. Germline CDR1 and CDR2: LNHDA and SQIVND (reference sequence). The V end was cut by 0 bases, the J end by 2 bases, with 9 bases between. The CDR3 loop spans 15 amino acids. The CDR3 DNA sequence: TGTGCCAGTAGTATAGATCACATCGACACAGATACGCAGTATTTT. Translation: CASSIDHIDTDTQYF.

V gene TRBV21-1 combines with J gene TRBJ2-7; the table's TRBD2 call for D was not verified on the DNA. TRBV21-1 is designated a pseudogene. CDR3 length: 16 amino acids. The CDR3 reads CASSRGGWGVSYEQYF. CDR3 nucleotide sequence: TGTGCCAGCAGCAGGGGGGGTTGGGGAGTATCCTACGAGCAGTACTTC.